This TCR beta chain was sequenced in a study of T cells after posttransplantation cyclophosphamide. The CDR3 is 15 amino acids. Study-wide results and caveats: TRB overlap between skin or GI tissue T cells and blood was limited. Donor CD8+ memory clones often dominated recipient blood repertoires at later times. Recipient CMV seropositivity and CMV reactivation strongly tracked TRB clonality.

Produced via immunoSEQ multiplex PCR; TCRdb's table is partial and in-frame only. This sample carries tens of thousands of clones, roughly 91% of them seen once, and the ten largest clones take around 0.1%. Cells defined as naive were viable CD3+CD4+ or CD3+CD8+ and CCR7+CD45RA+CD45RO-CD95-CD27+CD28+. Concerning this clone: No antigen is known for it.

The V gene is TRBV1, the J gene TRBJ1-1; TRBD1 is the table's D call, not checked against the DNA. TRBV1 corresponds to a pseudogene. The source of this sequence is a man aged 30-40 years in good health and a related stem cell transplant donor. The sequencing sample was made of naive CD4+ T cells sorted from blood. The CDR3, as DNA: TGCACCAGCAGCCAAAACCTCAGGGGCCCCAGAGAAGCTTTCTTT. Translating gives CTSSQNLRGPREAFF.